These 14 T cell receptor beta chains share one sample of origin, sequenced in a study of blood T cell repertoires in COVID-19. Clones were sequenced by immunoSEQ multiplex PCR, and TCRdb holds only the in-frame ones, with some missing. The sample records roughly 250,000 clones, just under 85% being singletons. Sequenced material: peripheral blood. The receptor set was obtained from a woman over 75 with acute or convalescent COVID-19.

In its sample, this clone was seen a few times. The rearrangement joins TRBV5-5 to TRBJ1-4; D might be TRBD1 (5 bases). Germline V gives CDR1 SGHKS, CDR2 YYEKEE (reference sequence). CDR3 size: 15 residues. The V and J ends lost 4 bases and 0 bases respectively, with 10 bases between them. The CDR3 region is CASSLQGPTNEKLFF. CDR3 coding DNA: TGTGCCAGCAGCCTGCAGGGTCCAACTAATGAAAAACTGTTTTTT.

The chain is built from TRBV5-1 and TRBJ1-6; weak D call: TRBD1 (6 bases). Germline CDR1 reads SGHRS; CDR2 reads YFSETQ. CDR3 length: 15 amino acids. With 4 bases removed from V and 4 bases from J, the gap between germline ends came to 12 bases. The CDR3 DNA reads TGCGCCAGCAGCACGAGGGGACATTATAATTCACCCCTCCACTTT. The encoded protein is CASSTRGHYNSPLHF.

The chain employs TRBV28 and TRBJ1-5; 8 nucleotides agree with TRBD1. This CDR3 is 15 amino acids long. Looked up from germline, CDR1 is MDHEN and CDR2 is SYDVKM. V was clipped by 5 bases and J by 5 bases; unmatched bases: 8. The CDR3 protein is CASSKRGRGHQPQHF. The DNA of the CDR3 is TGTGCCAGCAGTAAAAGAGGCAGGGGGCATCAGCCCCAGCATTTT.

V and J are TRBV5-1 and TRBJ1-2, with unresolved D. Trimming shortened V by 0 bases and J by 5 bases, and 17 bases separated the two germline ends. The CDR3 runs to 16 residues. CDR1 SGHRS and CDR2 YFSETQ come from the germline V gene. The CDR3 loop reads CASSLGWPGATYGYTF. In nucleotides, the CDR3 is TGCGCCAGCAGCTTGGGTTGGCCAGGTGCTACTTATGGCTACACCTTC.

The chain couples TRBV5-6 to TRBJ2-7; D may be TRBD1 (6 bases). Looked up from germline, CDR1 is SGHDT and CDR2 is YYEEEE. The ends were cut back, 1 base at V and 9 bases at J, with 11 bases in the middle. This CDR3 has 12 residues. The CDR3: CASSLRGLWQYF. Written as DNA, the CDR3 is TGTGCCAGCAGCTTGAGGGGGTTATGGCAGTACTTC.

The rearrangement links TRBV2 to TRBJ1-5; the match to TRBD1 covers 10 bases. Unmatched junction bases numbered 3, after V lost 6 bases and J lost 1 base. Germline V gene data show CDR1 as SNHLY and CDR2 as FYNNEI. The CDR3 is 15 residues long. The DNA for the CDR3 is TGTGCCAGCAGGACGGGACAGGGGAGCAATCAGCCCCAGCATTTT. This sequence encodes CASRTGQGSNQPQHF.

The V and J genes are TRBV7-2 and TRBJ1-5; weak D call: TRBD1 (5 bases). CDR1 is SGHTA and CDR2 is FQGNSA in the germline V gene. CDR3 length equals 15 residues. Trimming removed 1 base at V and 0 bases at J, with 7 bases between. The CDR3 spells CASSLDRYSNQPQHF. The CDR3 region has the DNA TGTGCCAGCAGCTTAGACAGGTATAGCAATCAGCCCCAGCATTTT.

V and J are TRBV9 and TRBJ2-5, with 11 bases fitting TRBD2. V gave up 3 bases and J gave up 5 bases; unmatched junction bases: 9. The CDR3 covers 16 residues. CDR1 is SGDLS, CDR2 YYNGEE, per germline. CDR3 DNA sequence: TGTGCCAGCAGCGCCCGCCCACTAGCGGGGGATGAGACCCAGTACTTC. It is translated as CASSARPLAGDETQYF.

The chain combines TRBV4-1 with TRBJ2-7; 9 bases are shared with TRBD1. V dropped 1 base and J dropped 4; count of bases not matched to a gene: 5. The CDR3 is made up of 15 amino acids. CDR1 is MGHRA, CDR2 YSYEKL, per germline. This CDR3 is CASSQAPGQGYEQYF. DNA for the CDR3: TGCGCCAGCAGCCAAGCCCCGGGACAGGGATACGAGCAGTACTTC.

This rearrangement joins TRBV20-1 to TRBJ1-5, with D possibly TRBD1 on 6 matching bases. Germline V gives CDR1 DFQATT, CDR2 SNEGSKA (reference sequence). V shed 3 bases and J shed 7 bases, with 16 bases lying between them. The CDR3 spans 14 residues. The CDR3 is CSASASGEGQPQHF. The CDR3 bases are TGCAGTGCTAGTGCATCAGGGGAAGGACAGCCCCAGCATTTT.

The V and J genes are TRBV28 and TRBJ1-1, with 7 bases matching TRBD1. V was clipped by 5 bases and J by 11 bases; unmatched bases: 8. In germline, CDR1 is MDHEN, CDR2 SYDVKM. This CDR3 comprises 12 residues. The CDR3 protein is CASSLQGSLAFF. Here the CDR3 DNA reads TGTGCCAGCAGTCTACAGGGGTCCCTGGCTTTCTTT.

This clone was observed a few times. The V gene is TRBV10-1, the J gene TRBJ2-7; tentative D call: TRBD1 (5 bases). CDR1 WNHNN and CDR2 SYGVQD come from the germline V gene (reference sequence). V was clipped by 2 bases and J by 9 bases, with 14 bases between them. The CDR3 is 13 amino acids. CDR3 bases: TGCGCCAGCAGTGAGGGTCCCCTCCAGGGGCAGTACTTC. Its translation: CASSEGPLQGQYF.

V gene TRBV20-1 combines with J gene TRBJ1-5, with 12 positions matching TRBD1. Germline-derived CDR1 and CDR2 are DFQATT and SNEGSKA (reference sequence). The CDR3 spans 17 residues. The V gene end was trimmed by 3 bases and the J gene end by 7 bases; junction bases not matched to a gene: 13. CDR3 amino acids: CSASQPGTGGRGQPQHF. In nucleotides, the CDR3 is TGCAGTGCTAGTCAACCCGGGACAGGGGGCCGCGGGCAGCCCCAGCATTTT.

The CDR3 DNA reads TGTGCCAGCGCGGCTGAGGGTGGCAATCAGCCCCAGCATTTT. This translates into CASAAEGGNQPQHF. The chain links TRBV6-6 to TRBJ1-5; D unclear. Germline V gene data show CDR1 as MNHNY and CDR2 as SVGAGI (reference sequence). Trimming removed 8 bases from V and 2 bases from J, with 13 bases in between. The CDR3 has 14 amino acids.